The subject of this entry is one TCR beta chain. Ten or more counts support this clonotype. Its antigen is not yet known. No quality values exist for individual bases; no much larger clone is one base distant. Receptors were amplified or captured by 5' RACE. Data came from an Illumina HiSeq 2500. The second PCR ran for roughly 7 to 12 cycles and used a J-beta primer mix along with a sample-barcoded 5' primer. A template-switch 5' adaptor carrying 12 random nucleotides introduced a unique molecular identifier onto each TCR beta cDNA molecule. Each sample yielded at least 3 million CDR3-containing paired-end reads. First-strand cDNA was synthesized from all RNA with the Mint cDNA synthesis kit, primed by a TRBC-specific oligonucleotide. After uracil-DNA glycosylase treatment, a first 18-cycle PCR used universal primers M1SS and BC2_uni_R on all cDNA. As for the original processing: For normalization, 1 million high-quality reads were randomly selected from each sample, with every read carrying a distinct molecular identifier. Instead of being binned into consensus sequences, reads that shared molecular identifiers were thrown out. MiTCR, set to a Q25 quality threshold and the strictest error-elimination algorithm, was used for CDR3 identification, clonotype clustering and error correction. A nonparametric unseen species model with Euler transformation was used to estimate a lower bound on total TCR beta diversity. TCRdb's own reprocessing of the public reads used fastp at Q25 and MiXCR and kept productive beta chains. Every CDR3 protein is listed once, alongside the most common genes and DNA of its rows. These V and J calls originate from TCRdb's pipeline instead of the authors' own analysis. The sample table holds about 570,000 distinct CDR3 sequences, of which 27% were seen once. The ten largest make up about a fifth of the sample.

The 39 donors, aged about 6 to 95 years, were systemically healthy Caucasian individuals from Russia. About 9.8 milliliters of peripheral blood were drawn from each donor into EDTA-treated Vacutainer tubes. Ficoll-Paque density-gradient centrifugation was used to isolate PBMCs, with at least 7 million obtained per sample. Total RNA was extracted from PBMCs with Trizol reagent, with at least 6 micrograms obtained per sample. Naive CD45RAhigh/CD27high T cell percentages were measured by flow cytometry on a PBMC aliquot from every donor. This sample was taken from a study of blood T cells in healthy people across ages (dated by TCRdb to between 2015 and 2017). General notes on the study: In model experiments, roughly one uniquely barcoded TCR beta cDNA molecule per two T cells was captured by template switching. The study measured age-related changes in TCR beta repertoire diversity using deep sequencing normalized with unique cDNA molecular identifiers. Four age groups were formed from the donors: young (average about 16 years), middle-aged (around 40), aged (around 68) and long-lived (around 82). To avoid experimental bias, donors of different ages were randomly spread across the sequencing lanes. For two donors (one aged 18 to 30 and one aged 80 or older), the study analyzed two additional independent replicas of 1 million unique cDNA reads from the same blood draw. The paper as a whole reports these results and caveats: As age increased, observed TCR beta diversity per million T cells dropped in a roughly linear way, and a significant reduction was already evident by age 40. Compared with the aged group, the long-lived group had more naive CD4+ T cells, fewer expanded clones and increased TCR diversity, a pattern suggesting age selection. Estimates of total diversity from one million sequenced T cells were regarded as lower bounds and underestimates. The percentage of naive T cells measured by flow cytometry correlated strongly with observed TCR beta diversity. Conclusive comparison of naive and antigen-experienced compartments was prevented by the profiling of bulk unsorted PBMCs. Donor CMV infection status was unknown, potentially confounding age-related changes in expanded clonotypes.

V is reduced by 3 bases and J by 9 bases, leaving a spacing of 6 bases between them. The CDR3, from cysteine to phenylalanine, totals 11 residues. CDR3 DNA only is kept here, 33 bases in frame from base 1. Per the germline V gene, KGHSH is the CDR1 and LQKENI is the CDR2. The sample taken for sequencing was blood. The sequence came from a woman in her 70s in good health. The V and J segments used are TRBV18 and TRBJ2-4; there is no confident call for the D gene. The CDR3 here reads CASSPGSIQYF. The base sequence is TGTGCCAGCTCACCGGGGTCCATTCAGTACTTC.